The 8 T cell receptor beta chains below were found in one sample sequenced in a study of pediatric ulcerative colitis (dated by TCRdb to between 2017 and 2020). Library prep was done by the immunoSEQ multiplex PCR assay. TCRdb took this table from immuneACCESS and kept in-frame rearrangements with V and J called. Such tables lack part of the clones; where checked against another copy, unresolved V genes explain under half of the gap, and the rest is unexplained. Here the sample has tens of thousands of clones; 87% occur a single time. Roughly 1.5% of the sample is held by the ten biggest clonotypes. Sequenced sample: blood. The receptors derive from a boy aged 5-17 years who was a control in a study of pediatric ulcerative colitis.

The chain carries TRBV7-2 and TRBJ1-5; no clear D gene. Per germline, CDR1 SGHTA and CDR2 FQGNSA. This CDR3 has 16 residues. The V end lost 1 base, the J end lost 4 bases, and 14 bases lay between the germline ends. The CDR3 loop is CASSLVSGFPNQPQHF. The DNA for the CDR3 is TGTGCCAGCAGCTTAGTGTCCGGGTTCCCTAATCAGCCCCAGCATTTT.

The chain recombines TRBV9 with TRBJ2-1, with D perhaps matching TRBD2 (6 bases). V lost 4 bases and J 4 bases, leaving 18 bases between the germline ends. The CDR3 is 16 amino acids. Germline assignment: CDR1 SGDLS and CDR2 YYNGEE. CDR3 nucleotide sequence: TGTGCCAGCAGCCTTAGCGCCGGGACTCGTTACAATGAGCAGTTCTTC. Translated: CASSLSAGTRYNEQFF.

This chain links TRBV7-3 with TRBJ1-2; unclear D gene. Germline V gene sequence: CDR1 SGHTA, CDR2 FQGTGA. V gave up 2 bases and J gave up 8 bases, with 18 bases separating them. The CDR3 is made up of 15 amino acids. The DNA of the CDR3 is TGTGCCAGCAGCTTAGATTCTGGGAGCCTGGGCGGCTACACCTTC. Translation gives CASSLDSGSLGGYTF.

The chain uses TRBV28 and TRBJ2-7; D remains ambiguous. The CDR3 has 16 residues. Trimming shortened V by 6 bases and J by 2 bases, and 20 bases separated the two germline ends. CDR1 is MDHEN, CDR2 SYDVKM, per germline. The CDR3 nucleotides read TGTGCCAGCAGCCAAGATGAAGGCGGAAGCACCTACGAGCAGTACTTC. Protein product: CASSQDEGGSTYEQYF. The full variable domain, with the rest looked up from reference TRBV28 and TRBJ2-7, is DVKVTQSSRYLVKRTGEKVFLECVQDMDHENMFWYRQDPGLGLRLIYFSYDVKMKEKGDIPEGYSVSREKKERFSLILESASTNQTSMYLCASSQDEGGSTYEQYFGPGTRLTVT.

This clone was seen more than once but under ten times. V gene TRBV9 combines with J gene TRBJ2-7, with TRBD1 matching 7 bases. Per the germline V gene, CDR1 is SGDLS and CDR2 is YYNGEE. The ends lost 3 bases at V and 3 bases at J; junction bases unmatched: 6. The CDR3 extends over 14 amino acids. The CDR3 sequence is CASSARQGVYEQYF. In nucleotides, the CDR3 is TGTGCCAGCAGCGCCCGACAGGGTGTCTACGAGCAGTACTTC.

This chain joins TRBV11-2 and TRBJ2-5; 13 bases map to TRBD2. Germline-derived CDR1 and CDR2 are SGHAT and FQNNGV. This CDR3 comprises 15 residues. Losses at the gene ends were 5 bases for V and 4 bases for J; bases not matched to a gene: 4. This chain's CDR3 is CASSPRTSGRETQYF. The DNA for the CDR3 is TGTGCCAGCAGCCCTCGGACTAGCGGGAGAGAGACCCAGTACTTC.

The genes are TRBV18 and TRBJ1-2, with 12 bases fitting TRBD1. This CDR3 is 16 amino acids long. CDR1 is KGHSH and CDR2 is LQKENI in the germline V gene. V lost 1 base, J lost 6 bases, and 6 bases stayed unmatched. The CDR3, as DNA: TGTGCCAGCTCACCACGAAGGGACAGGGGGCCGAATGGCTACACCTTC. Translated: CASSPRRDRGPNGYTF. Drawing the rest from reference TRBV18 and TRBJ1-2, the complete variable domain is NAGVMQNPRHLVRRRGQEARLRCSPMKGHSHVYWYRQLPEEGLKFMVYLQKENIIDESGMPKERFSAEFPKEGPSILRIQQVVRGDSAAYFCASSPRRDRGPNGYTFGSGTRLTVV.

The chain carries TRBV5-1 and TRBJ1-1; 9 bases map to TRBD1. J lost 9 bases, V lost 2 bases, and 5 bases had no gene match. The CDR3 consists of 13 residues. Germline V gene sequence: CDR1 SGHRS, CDR2 YFSETQ. CDR3 bases: TGCGCCAGCAGCTTTACCGGGACAGGGAAAGCTTTCTTT. This encodes CASSFTGTGKAFF. The variable domain in full, with the rest retrieved from reference TRBV5-1 and TRBJ1-1, is KAGVTQTPRYLIKTRGQQVTLSCSPISGHRSVSWYQQTPGQGLQFLFEYFSETQRNKGNFPGRFSGRQFSNSRSEMNVSTLELGDSALYLCASSFTGTGKAFFGQGTRLTVV.